Listed below are T cell receptor beta chains from one sample, sequenced in a study of tumor and adjacent non-tumor tissue in lung cancer. TCRdb processed the multiplex PCR reads anew with MiXCR; each CDR3 protein has one entry. The sample lists fewer than 80,000 distinct CDR3 sequences; approximately 71% were seen once. The specimen sequenced was lung tumor tissue. Receptors were obtained from a woman aged 70 to 79 with non-small cell lung cancer. The CDR3 runs from the conserved cysteine through the conserved F or W. A D gene is named only where the DNA matches it firmly. Not all rows give a size; the values are once, few, many and, for expanded clones, a class.

J | length | V | D | size | DNA | CDR3
TRBJ2-7 | 14 | TRBV29-1 | TRBD2 | NA | TGCATCGTTGAAAGCGGGACCAGCTCCTACGAGCAGTACTTC | CIVESGTSSYEQYF
TRBJ2-3 | 15 | TRBV6-5 | TRBD2 | NA | TGTGCCAGCAGTTACATCGGGGGGAGCACAGATATGCAGTATTTT | CASSYIGGSTDMQYF
TRBJ1-1 | 13 | TRBV29-1 | NA | NA | TGCAGCGTTAGTGGGGACTTGAACACTGAAGCTTTCTTT | CSVSGDLNTEAFF
TRBJ2-5 | 16 | TRBV24-1 | TRBD1 | many | TGTGCCACCAGTGAACGGGACAGGGTGGGCCAAGAGACCCAGTACTTC | CATSERDRVGQETQYF
TRBJ2-1 | 16 | TRBV4-2 | TRBD1 | NA | TGTACCAGTAGCCACGGAACAGGGGGCACCGACAATGAGCAGCTCTTC | CTSSHGTGGTDNEQLF
TRBJ2-7 | 13 | TRBV29-1 | TRBD2 | NA | TGCAGTGCTAGGACTAGCGCCTCCTACGAGCAGTACTTC | CSARTSASYEQYF
TRBJ2-7 | 15 | TRBV7-9 | TRBD1 | NA | TGTACCAGCAGTTCCCGGGACAGGGGTACCTACGAGCAGTACTTC | CTSSSRDRGTYEQYF
TRBJ2-1 | 15 | TRBV20-1 | TRBD2 | few | TGCAGTGCTAGAGCCGGCGGGAGGGTCAACTATGAGCGGTTCTTC | CSARAGGRVNYERFF
TRBJ1-3 | 15 | TRBV12-3/TRBV12-4 | NA | many | TGTGCCAGCAGTTTATTTGGGTTGACTGGAAACACCATATATTTT | CASSLFGLTGNTIYF
TRBJ1-5 | 15 | TRBV20-1 | NA | NA | TGCGGTGCTAATTTACCGCTTAACTCGAATCAGCCCCAGCATTTT | CGANLPLNSNQPQHF
TRBJ2-7 | 12 | TRBV29-1 | NA | NA | TGTAGCGTTAAGCCGCCCTACAATGAGCAGTACTTC | CSVKPPYNEQYF
TRBJ2-1 | 16 | TRBV29-1 | TRBD2 | NA | TGCAGCGTTGAAGATTACGGGACTAGGTACAACAATGAGCAGTTCTTC | CSVEDYGTRYNNEQFF
TRBJ1-1 | 16 | TRBV20-1 | NA | NA | TGCAGTGCTAGGGATCCTAAGAGAGGAATGAACACTGAAGCTTTCTTT | CSARDPKRGMNTEAFF
TRBJ2-5 | 11 | TRBV5-6 | NA | medium-sized | TGTGCCAGCAGCTTTGAAGAGACCCAGTACTTC | CASSFEETQYF
TRBJ1-1 | 14 | TRBV20-1 | TRBD1 | many | TGCAGTGCTAGACCGACAGGGGCGGGGACTGAAGCTTTCTTT | CSARPTGAGTEAFF
TRBJ2-3 | 12 | TRBV6-6 | NA | NA | TGTGCGAGCAGTCGACACACAGATACGCAGTATTTT | CASSRHTDTQYF
TRBJ2-1 | 14 | TRBV11-1 | TRBD2 | NA | TGCGCCAGCAGCCCGCGGGAGATCCGCTATGAGCAGTTCTTC | CASSPREIRYEQFF
TRBJ2-7 | 16 | TRBV6-5 | TRBD2 | NA | TGTACCTACAGTTACTCTTGGGGCGGGAGTCCCCACGAGCAGTACTTC | CTYSYSWGGSPHEQYF
TRBJ2-1 | 13 | TRBV6-2/TRBV6-3 | NA | many | TGTGCCAGCAGTTACTCCTTGGGCAATGAGCAGTTCTTC | CASSYSLGNEQFF
TRBJ1-1 | 12 | TRBV4-1 | NA | many | TGCGCCAGCAGCCAACCCTACACTGAAGCTTTCTTT | CASSQPYTEAFF
TRBJ1-5 | 16 | TRBV10-2 | TRBD1 | NA | TGCACCTGCAGCATGGGGACAGGGGGCCACAGTAAGCCCCAGCATTTT | CTCSMGTGGHSKPQHF
TRBJ2-1 | 14 | TRBV11-3 | TRBD2 | medium-sized | TGTGCCAGCAGCCCGGGACTAGACTACAATGAGCAGTTCTTC | CASSPGLDYNEQFF
TRBJ2-1 | 15 | TRBV11-3 | NA | NA | TGTGCCAGCAGCCCGTGGCAGGGCTGGAGCAATGGGCAGTTCTTC | CASSPWQGWSNGQFF
TRBJ1-2 | 15 | TRBV10-3 | NA | NA | TGTGTCATCAGTACTTCACAGGGTCCGGACTATGGCTACATCTTC | CVISTSQGPDYGYIF
TRBJ2-1 | 12 | TRBV29-1 | NA | NA | TGCATCGTTGATTCAGGGTACAATGTTCAGTTCTTC | CIVDSGYNVQFF
TRBJ2-5 | 15 | TRBV24-1 | NA | NA | TGCACCACCAGTGCCCTGGGGGGATCGAGAGAGACCCAGTGCTTC | CTTSALGGSRETQCF
TRBJ1-2 | 17 | TRBV6-1 | TRBD1 | NA | TGTGCCAGCAGTGAATCGCACCGGACATCGCAGAAAGGGGGCTACAACTTC | CASSESHRTSQKGGYNF
TRBJ1-4 | 21 | TRBV4-1 | NA | NA | TGCGCCAGCAGCCAAGATTTGTCCCGGGACATGGGATTCCCACTTCGCGAAAAGCTGTTTTTT | CASSQDLSRDMGFPLREKLFF
TRBJ1-6 | 14 | TRBV28 | NA | once | TGCGCCAGCAGTTTATTAGACTCATGGTCACCCCTCCTCTTT | CASSLLDSWSPLLF
TRBJ2-6 | 18 | TRBV4-1 | NA | NA | TGCGCCAACAGCCCCAACAAGAAGTGGGATGTTGGGGCCAACGTCCTGACTTTC | CANSPNKKWDVGANVLTF
TRBJ1-2 | 13 | TRBV10-3 | TRBD1 | NA | TGTGCCATCAGTCCGGGACAGAACTATGACTACACCTTC | CAISPGQNYDYTF
TRBJ2-1 | 16 | TRBV6-1 | TRBD2 | NA | TGTGCCAGCACCCGACTAGCGGGGGGCTCCTACGATGAGCAGTTCTTC | CASTRLAGGSYDEQFF
TRBJ1-1 | 18 | TRBV29-1 | NA | NA | TGCAGCGATGAGGATCTTATGGAGCGTGCCGTTATGAACACTGAAGCTTTCTTT | CSDEDLMERAVMNTEAFF
TRBJ2-7 | 19 | TRBV11-2 | NA | NA | TGTGCCAGCAGCCCCCGGGACCGACTTAGTGGGATGCAAAAGTACGAGCAGTACTTC | CASSPRDRLSGMQKYEQYF
TRBJ2-5 | 15 | TRBV29-1 | NA | NA | TGCAGCGGAGAGACGGCCAGGAGGCTTGGAGAGACCCAGTATTTC | CSGETARRLGETQYF
TRBJ2-2 | 15 | TRBV20-1 | TRBD2 | NA | TGCAGTGCTAGTAGGGGGCTAGCGGGAACCGGGGAGCTGTTTTTT | CSASRGLAGTGELFF
TRBJ2-3 | 15 | TRBV4-2 | NA | once | TGTGCTAGCAGCCGCGACCTAGGGGGAGTCGATACGCAGTATTTT | CASSRDLGGVDTQYF
TRBJ2-2 | 15 | TRBV5-4 | TRBD1 | NA | TGTGCCAGCAGGTCCCAGGACAGGGTCGCCGGGGAGCTGTTTTTT | CASRSQDRVAGELFF
TRBJ2-7 | 15 | TRBV30 | NA | many | TGTGCCTGGAGTGGGGGGGGACAGGAGGACTACGAGCAGTACTTC | CAWSGGGQEDYEQYF
TRBJ1-1 | 16 | TRBV6-5 | NA | NA | TGTGCCGGCAGTAACCAAAGTGGACAACCGAACACTGAAGCTCTCTTT | CAGSNQSGQPNTEALF
TRBJ2-3 | 15 | TRBV5-6 | NA | NA | TGTGCCAGCAGCTTGCCCGGACAGCACACAGATATGCAGTGTTTT | CASSLPGQHTDMQCF
TRBJ2-1 | 14 | TRBV10-1 | TRBD2 | many | TGCGCCAGCAGTGAGTCTGGTAGCGGGGACGAGCAGTTCTTC | CASSESGSGDEQFF
TRBJ2-6 | 15 | TRBV10-3 | NA | NA | TGTGCCATCAGCCCTGGGCTCTCTGGGGCCAACGTCATGACTTTC | CAISPGLSGANVMTF
TRBJ2-7 | 15 | TRBV20-1 | TRBD2 | NA | TGTAGTGCTATTCCTAGCGGGAGTGCCGACTACGAGCAGTACTTC | CSAIPSGSADYEQYF
TRBJ2-7 | 15 | TRBV4-1 | TRBD1 | medium-sized | TGCGCCAGCAGCCCCGGACAGGGGCATACCTACGAGCAGTACTTC | CASSPGQGHTYEQYF
TRBJ1-2 | 12 | TRBV28 | TRBD1 | NA | TGTGCCAACCGACAGGGGCGTCTGGGCTACAGCTTC | CANRQGRLGYSF
TRBJ1-1 | 13 | TRBV6-6 | NA | many | TGTGCCAGCAGTCCTACACAGAACACTGAAGCTTTCTTT | CASSPTQNTEAFF
TRBJ2-2 | 15 | TRBV2 | NA | NA | TGTGCCAGCAGCCGAGGGGTCGATGGAGCCGGGGAGCTGTTTTTT | CASSRGVDGAGELFF
TRBJ2-3 | 16 | TRBV5-4 | NA | NA | TGTGCCAGCAGGGTAGGAGGCACCACTAGCATAGAAACGCAGTATTTT | CASRVGGTTSIETQYF
TRBJ2-2 | 15 | TRBV11-1 | NA | medium-sized | TGTGCCAGCAGCTTAACGGGACACCTTGCCGGGGAGCTGTTTTTT | CASSLTGHLAGELFF
TRBJ2-1 | 14 | TRBV11-1 | NA | NA | TGTGCTAGCAGCCCGCGGGAAGGCCGCTATGAGCAGTCCTTC | CASSPREGRYEQSF
TRBJ2-3 | 13 | TRBV6-2/TRBV6-3 | NA | NA | TGTGCCAGCAGTCGGGACAACACTGATACGCAGTATTTT | CASSRDNTDTQYF
TRBJ1-6 | 19 | TRBV6-5 | TRBD1 | NA | TGTGCCAGCATTTATCAAACGTCGACAGGGTTCTCCTATAATTCACCCCTCCACTTT | CASIYQTSTGFSYNSPLHF
TRBJ2-1 | 15 | TRBV7-8 | NA | NA | TGTGCCAGCAGCTTAGGCGGGTATTTATACAATGAGCAGTTCTTC | CASSLGGYLYNEQFF
TRBJ2-5 | 14 | TRBV5-1 | NA | NA | TGCGCCAGCAGCTTGGGTGGGCCAGCGGAGACCCAGTGCTTC | CASSLGGPAETQCF